The 15 T cell receptor beta chains presented below share a single source sample, sequenced in a study of blood T cell repertoires in COVID-19. Assay: immunoSEQ multiplex PCR; the TCRdb copy retains only in-frame clones and omits some. The sample records about 59,000 clones, about 80% being singletons. Sequencing was done on a sample of peripheral blood. The receptors were gathered from a man aged 55 to 70 with acute or convalescent COVID-19.

The chain carries TRBV28 and TRBJ2-1; 7 bases agree with TRBD1. The V segment lost 5 bases and the J segment 12 bases; nucleotides outside the gene matches: 13. The CDR3 length is 14 residues. Germline V gene data show CDR1 as MDHEN and CDR2 as SYDVKM. CDR3 bases: TGTGCCAGCAGTAATTTGTGGAAGGGGGCAGGGCAGTTCTTC. Protein sequence: CASSNLWKGAGQFF.

The rearrangement uses TRBV7-9 and TRBJ2-3; D may be TRBD2 (6 bases). This CDR3 has 16 amino acids. V gave up 5 bases and J gave up 4 bases, with 19 bases separating them. Germline CDR1 and CDR2: SEHNR and FQNEAQ (reference sequence). This CDR3 reads CASSGRDFFKADTQYF. The DNA for the CDR3 is TGTGCCAGCAGCGGTCGGGACTTCTTTAAAGCAGATACGCAGTATTTT.

This chain uses TRBV6-2 or TRBV6-3 with TRBJ2-7, with TRBD2 matching over 8 bases. J lost 1 base, V lost 6 bases, and 5 bases had no gene match. The CDR3 runs to 14 residues. Per germline, CDR1 MNHEY and CDR2 SVGEGT. CDR3 bases: TGTGCCAGCAGCTCGGCGGGGGGATCCTACGAGCAGTACTTC. Amino acids: CASSSAGGSYEQYF.

The chain combines TRBV5-6 with TRBJ2-1; possibly TRBD2 for D (6 bases). The CDR3 is 16 residues long. Trimming removed 1 base at V and 5 bases at J, with 16 bases between. Germline lookup yields CDR1 SGHDT and CDR2 YYEEEE. CDR3 nucleotide sequence: TGTGCCAGCAGCTTGTTTTCCCTAGCGAACAACAATGAGCAGTTCTTC. Its protein product is CASSLFSLANNNEQFF.

The chain combines TRBV18 with TRBJ1-2; no reliable D call. The CDR3 loop spans 17 amino acids. Germline loops: CDR1 KGHSH, CDR2 LQKENI. The V end was cut by 0 bases, the J end by 4 bases, with 18 bases between. The CDR3 loop reads CASSPPSNPNRGYGYTF. The CDR3 region has the DNA TGTGCCAGCTCACCACCCTCCAATCCCAATCGAGGCTATGGCTACACCTTC.

The chain combines TRBV28 with TRBJ1-1; TRBD1 is a possible D gene (5 bases). The length of the CDR3 is 11 residues. Germline CDR1 reads MDHEN; CDR2 reads SYDVKM. Trimming took off 5 bases at V and 6 bases at J, with 7 bases between the two ends. The CDR3, as DNA: TGTGCCAGCAGTCGGGGGGCTGAAGCTTTCTTT. Protein product: CASSRGAEAFF.

This clone has just a few counts. The rearrangement joins TRBV5-5 to TRBJ1-1, with TRBD1 matching over 9 bases. V dropped 4 bases and J dropped 10; count of bases not matched to a gene: 14. The CDR3 has 15 amino acids. The V gene's germline CDR1 is SGHKS and CDR2 YYEKEE (reference sequence). The CDR3: CASSRDRDRARGAFF. In nucleotides, the CDR3 is TGTGCCAGCAGCCGTGACCGGGACAGGGCCCGCGGAGCTTTCTTT. Based on the CDR3 plus reference TRBV5-5 and TRBJ1-1, the full variable domain is DAGVTQSPTHLIKTRGQQVTLRCSPISGHKSVSWYQQVLGQGPQFIFQYYEKEERGRGNFPDRFSARQFPNYSSELNVNALLLGDSALYLCASSRDRDRARGAFFGQGTRLTVV.

The genes are TRBV4-3 and TRBJ2-1, with 10 bases that match TRBD2. The CDR3 spans 16 residues. V was clipped by 1 base and J by 9 bases; unmatched bases: 9. CDR1 is LGHNA and CDR2 is YSLEER in the germline V gene. The CDR3 DNA reads as TGCGCCAGCAGCCAAGGGAGGCTAGCGGGAGTCGCTGAGCAGTTCTTC. Its translation is CASSQGRLAGVAEQFF.

The rearrangement joins TRBV7-2 to TRBJ2-1; no clear D gene. V gave up 0 bases and J gave up 7 bases, with 10 bases separating them. The V gene's germline CDR1 is SGHTA and CDR2 FQGNSA. The CDR3 runs to 14 residues. In DNA, the CDR3 is TGTGCCAGCAGCTTAGCGCTAGGTGTAAATGAGCAGTTCTTC. Residues: CASSLALGVNEQFF. The full variable domain, completed using reference TRBV7-2 and TRBJ2-1, is GAGVSQSPSNKVTEKGKDVELRCDPISGHTALYWYRQSLGQGLEFLIYFQGNSAPDKSGLPSDRFSAERTGGSVSTLTIQRTQQEDSAVYLCASSLALGVNEQFFGPGTRLTVL.

The chain joins TRBV5-5 to TRBJ1-2; D perhaps matches TRBD1 (5 bases). Germline-derived CDR1 and CDR2 are SGHKS and YYEKEE (reference sequence). The germline V and J ends were trimmed by 1 base and 1 base, with 17 bases remaining between them. This CDR3 is built from 17 residues. The CDR3 here is CASSLIAQGLYNYGYTF. The CDR3, as DNA: TGTGCCAGCAGCTTGATAGCCCAGGGCTTATATAACTATGGCTACACCTTC.

The chain uses TRBV19 and TRBJ2-1, with a possible D match to TRBD2 (6 bases). V was trimmed by 3 bases and J by 0 bases, leaving 12 bases between them. CDR1 is LNHDA and CDR2 is SQIVND in the germline V gene (reference sequence). CDR3 length equals 16 residues. CDR3 sequence reads: CASSILAASSYNEQFF. In nucleotides, the CDR3 is TGTGCCAGTAGTATTTTAGCGGCGAGCTCCTACAATGAGCAGTTCTTC.

This clone occurred once. This chain uses TRBV7-8 with TRBJ1-2, with 7 bases aligning to TRBD1. With 2 bases clipped from V and 5 bases from J, the junction kept 5 bases outside the gene matches. Germline V gene lookup returns CDR1 SGHVS and CDR2 FQNEAQ. This CDR3 contains 14 residues. DNA of the CDR3: TGTGCCAGCAGCTTAAACAGGGGAGAGTATGGCTACACCTTC. Translating gives CASSLNRGEYGYTF.

The chain has TRBV29-1 and TRBJ1-1; D ambiguous. Between the trimmed V and J ends, which lost 6 bases and 4 bases, there was a span of 9 bases. CDR1 is SQVTM, CDR2 ANQGSEA, per germline. The length of the CDR3 is 11 residues. The CDR3 loop is CSVWTATEAFF. DNA for the CDR3: TGCAGCGTCTGGACTGCCACTGAAGCTTTCTTT.

The chain carries TRBV7-2 and TRBJ2-1; D may be TRBD2 (5 bases). V lost 1 base and J lost 9, with 16 bases in between. The germline CDR1 and CDR2 sequences are SGHTA and FQGNSA. There are 15 residues in the CDR3. CDR3 region: CASSLGSEIRGEQFF. Written as DNA, the CDR3 is TGTGCCAGCAGCTTAGGGAGCGAGATACGGGGTGAGCAGTTCTTC.

V gene TRBV4-2 combines with J gene TRBJ2-6; D ambiguous. The germline gives CDR1 LGHNA, CDR2 YNFKEQ. This CDR3 spans 17 amino acids. V lost 1 base to trimming and J lost 1 base, with 11 bases between them. As DNA, the CDR3 is TGTGCCAGCAGCCAAGGAAGAGGAGCTTCTGGGGCCAACGTCCTGACTTTC. Translated, it gives CASSQGRGASGANVLTF.